The clone carrying this TCR beta chain was found many times. These data originate in a study of prognosis after radiotherapy for stage I lung cancer. Germline loops: CDR1 SGHRS, CDR2 YFSETQ. The CDR3 has 11 residues. The V end lost 0 bases, the J end lost 8 bases, and 5 bases lay between the germline ends. Starting from genomic DNA, TCR beta CDR3 was amplified through two-round multiplex PCR. First-round PCR amplification was performed with primers specific to each TRBV and TRBJ gene. TCRdb independently ran MiXCR on the multiplex PCR reads; one entry per CDR3 protein. The sample contains about 51,000 distinct CDR3 sequences, 30% to 35% of which appear only once.

The genes are TRBV5-1 and TRBJ1-1; D not certain. This TCR was recovered from a donor of 50 years or more with non-small cell lung cancer. The sample consisted of PBMCs, taken before or after stereotactic body radiation therapy (not recorded which). The CDR3 DNA follows: TGCGCCAGCAGCTTGGAAGGCGAAGCTTTCTTT. Its protein product is CASSLEGEAFF. The variable domain in full, completed from reference TRBV5-1 and TRBJ1-1, reads KAGVTQTPRYLIKTRGQQVTLSCSPISGHRSVSWYQQTPGQGLQFLFEYFSETQRNKGNFPGRFSGRQFSNSRSEMNVSTLELGDSALYLCASSLEGEAFFGQGTRLTVV.